This T cell receptor beta chain was sequenced for a study of T cell responses to AZD1222 COVID-19 vaccine. Study findings and constraints: Spike-specific TCR breadth rose after two AZD1222 doses, and depth rose as well.

Points on this clone: What it binds is not known.

Clones were read by immunoSEQ multiplex PCR, and TCRdb kept only the in-frame ones, dropping some. This table has 90,000 to 120,000 clones, roughly 90% appearing once. V lost 3 bases, J lost 3 bases, and 4 bases stayed unmatched. The CDR3 extends over 14 amino acids. The V gene's germline CDR1 is SGHDT and CDR2 YYEEEE. The sequenced sample was peripheral blood, obtained on day 0 of AZD1222 vaccination. The clonotype comes from an adult in good health. The V call is TRBV5-6, the J call TRBJ1-2; 8 bases match TRBD1. The CDR3 DNA reads as TGTGCCAGCAGCTATCCGACAGGGGACTATGGCTACACCTTC. Its translation: CASSYPTGDYGYTF.